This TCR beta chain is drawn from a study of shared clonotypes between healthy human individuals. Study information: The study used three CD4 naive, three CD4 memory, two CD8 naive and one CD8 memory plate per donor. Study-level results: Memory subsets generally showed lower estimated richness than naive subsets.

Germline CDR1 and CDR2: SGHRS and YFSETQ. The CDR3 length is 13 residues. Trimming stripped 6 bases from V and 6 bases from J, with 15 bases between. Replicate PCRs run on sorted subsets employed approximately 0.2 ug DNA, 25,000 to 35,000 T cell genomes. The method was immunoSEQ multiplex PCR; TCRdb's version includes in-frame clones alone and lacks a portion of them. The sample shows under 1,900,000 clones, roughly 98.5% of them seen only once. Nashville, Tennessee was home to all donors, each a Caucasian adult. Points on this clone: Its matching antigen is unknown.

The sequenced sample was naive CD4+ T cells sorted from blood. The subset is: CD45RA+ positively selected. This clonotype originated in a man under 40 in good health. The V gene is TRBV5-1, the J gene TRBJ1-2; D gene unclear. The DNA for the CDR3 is TGCGCCAGCAATTTGCCCGGCGGGGATGGCTACACCTTC. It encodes CASNLPGGDGYTF.